This TCR beta chain was identified during a study of T cell responses to AZD1222 COVID-19 vaccine. Study-level background: Analysis merged second doses at about 4 or about 12 weeks.

Study findings and constraints: Among spike-specific TCRs, nearly half reportedly target unmutated variant regions. CD4 TCRs associated with vaccination spanned spike, dominating at 160-218 and 743-854. Among the donors, most were white British and more were female, and clonal diversity was possibly underestimated.

Assay used: immunoSEQ multiplex PCR; TCRdb lists only in-frame clones, some missing. The sample holds 140,000 to 150,000 clones, roughly 90% seen once. The germline CDR1 and CDR2 sequences are GTSNPN and SVGIG (reference sequence). V trimming: 3 bases; J trimming: 7 bases; junction bases outside the gene matches: 5. The CDR3 is 12 amino acids. As to this clone: Its antigen is undetermined.

The J gene is TRBJ1-2, the V gene TRBV30, with 7 bases identical to TRBD1. The source is an adult in good health. Sample: peripheral blood, taken on day 0 of AZD1222 vaccination. The chain's CDR3 is CAWSGAGGGYTF. CDR3 bases: TGTGCCTGGAGCGGAGCAGGGGGTGGCTACACCTTC. Variable domain in full (rest from reference TRBV30 and TRBJ1-2): SQTIHQWPATLVQPVGSPLSLECTVEGTSNPNLYWYRQAAGRGLQLLFYSVGIGQISSEVPQNLSASRPQDRQFILSSKKLLLSDSGFYLCAWSGAGGGYTFGSGTRLTVV.